The present T cell receptor beta chain was sequenced within a study of cytotoxic CD8 clonotypes in ibrutinib-treated CLL. Across the study: Patient counts were some 11 relapsed/refractory, over 14 treatment-naive and around 18 IGHV unmutated.

The ends were cut back, 0 bases at V and 3 bases at J, with 7 bases in the middle. The germline CDR1 and CDR2 sequences are SGHDT and YYEEEE. The CDR3 has 13 residues. Broader study findings: Shared public clonotypes were rare, and on treatment they either got smaller or stayed the same. Clonality was higher at ibrutinib response and returned toward baseline at progression.

Details on this clone: Its matching antigen is unknown.

TCRdb's copy holds only in-frame clones and misses some; the assay was immunoSEQ multiplex PCR. Of about 140,000 clones listed, more than 70% are singletons. The TCR beta libraries used around 2.2 micrograms of genomic DNA that came from cryopreserved PBMCs. The rearrangement uses TRBV5-6 and TRBJ2-7; D ambiguous. The sample consisted of PBMCs, taken after 36 months of ibrutinib treatment. The TCR sequence derives from a human donor with chronic lymphocytic leukemia. The CDR3 protein is CASSLAYSYEQYF. Written as DNA, the CDR3 is TGTGCCAGCAGCTTGGCCTATAGCTACGAGCAGTACTTC. The whole variable domain, remainder taken from reference TRBV5-6 and TRBJ2-7, is DAGVTQSPTHLIKTRGQQVTLRCSPKSGHDTVSWYQQALGQGPQFIFQYYEEEERQRGNFPDRFSGHQFPNYSSELNVNALLLGDSALYLCASSLAYSYEQYFGPGTRLTVT.